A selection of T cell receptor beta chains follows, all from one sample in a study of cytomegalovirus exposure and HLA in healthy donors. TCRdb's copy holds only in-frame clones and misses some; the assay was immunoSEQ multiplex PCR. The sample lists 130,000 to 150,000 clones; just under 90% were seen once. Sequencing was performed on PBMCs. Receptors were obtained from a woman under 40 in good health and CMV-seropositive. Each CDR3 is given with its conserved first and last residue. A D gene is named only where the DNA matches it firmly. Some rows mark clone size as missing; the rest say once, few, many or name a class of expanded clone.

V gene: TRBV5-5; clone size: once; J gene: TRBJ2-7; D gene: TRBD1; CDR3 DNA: TGTGCCAGCAGACTCGGACAGGCAGGATACGAGCAGTACTTC; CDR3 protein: CASRLGQAGYEQYF
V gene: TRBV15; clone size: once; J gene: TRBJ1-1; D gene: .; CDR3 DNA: TGTGCCACCAGCAGAGATATAACTAGCACTGAAGCTTTCTTT; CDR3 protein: CATSRDITSTEAFF
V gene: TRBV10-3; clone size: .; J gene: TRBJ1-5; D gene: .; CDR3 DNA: TGTGCCATCAGTGCTACAGGTATGGGCAATCAGCCCCAGCATTTT; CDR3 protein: CAISATGMGNQPQHF
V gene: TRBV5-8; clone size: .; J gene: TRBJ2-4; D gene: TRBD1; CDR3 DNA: TGTGCCAGCAGCCCCAAGAGGCGGGACAGGGACAACATTCAGTACTTC; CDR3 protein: CASSPKRRDRDNIQYF
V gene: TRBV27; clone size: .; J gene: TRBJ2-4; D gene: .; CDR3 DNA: TGTGCCAGAAGTTTGACAGGAGAGGCCAAAAACATTCAGTACTTC; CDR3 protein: CARSLTGEAKNIQYF
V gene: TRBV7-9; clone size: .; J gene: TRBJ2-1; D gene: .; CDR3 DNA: TGTGCCAGCAGCTTACAGGCTATAGGGGGTGGGCAGTTCTTC; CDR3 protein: CASSLQAIGGGQFF
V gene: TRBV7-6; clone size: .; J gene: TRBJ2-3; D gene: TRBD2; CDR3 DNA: TGTGCCAGCAGCTTAGGTTTCCGGGGGGGGCGCGGAGATACGCAGTATTTT; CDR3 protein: CASSLGFRGGRGDTQYF
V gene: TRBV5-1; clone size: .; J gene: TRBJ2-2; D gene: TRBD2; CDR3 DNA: TGCGCCAGCAGCCCCGGGAGGGGGGGCGACACCGGGGAGCTGTTTTTT; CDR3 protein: CASSPGRGGDTGELFF
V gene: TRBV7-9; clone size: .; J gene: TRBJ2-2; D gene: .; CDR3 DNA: TGTGCCAGCAGCCAGGTGGCGCTAAACACCGGGGAGCTGTTTTTT; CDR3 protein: CASSQVALNTGELFF
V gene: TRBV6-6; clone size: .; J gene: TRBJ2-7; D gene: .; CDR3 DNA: TGTGCCAGCAGTCTAACGGAGATCTCCTACGAGCAGTACTTC; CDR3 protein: CASSLTEISYEQYF
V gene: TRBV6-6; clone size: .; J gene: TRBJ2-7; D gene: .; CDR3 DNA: TGTGCCAGCAGTTACTCCTATCTCTACGAGCAGTACTTC; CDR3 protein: CASSYSYLYEQYF
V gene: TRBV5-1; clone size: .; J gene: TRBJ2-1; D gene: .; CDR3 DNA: TGCGCCAGCAGCCGTATCCCCCCTACAGGTCATGAGCAGTTCTTC; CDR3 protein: CASSRIPPTGHEQFF
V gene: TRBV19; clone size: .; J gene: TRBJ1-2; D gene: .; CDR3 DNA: TGTGCCAGTAGTATTAGTGTCGGGATGGTAGGTGGCTACACCTTC; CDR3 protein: CASSISVGMVGGYTF
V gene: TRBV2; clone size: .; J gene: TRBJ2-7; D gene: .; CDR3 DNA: TGTGCCACCGCGGGATCCCCGATTGGGGAGCAGTACTTC; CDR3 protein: CATAGSPIGEQYF
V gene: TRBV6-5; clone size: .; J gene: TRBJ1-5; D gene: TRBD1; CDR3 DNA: TGTGCCAGCAGTCCACACAGGGGCTACAATCAGCCCCAGCATTTT; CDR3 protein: CASSPHRGYNQPQHF
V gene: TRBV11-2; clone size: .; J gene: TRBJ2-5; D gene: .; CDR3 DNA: TGTGCCAGCAGCCGGGGACAACCAGTGGAGACCCAGTACTTC; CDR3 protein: CASSRGQPVETQYF